The 9 T cell receptor beta chains below all came from one sample that was sequenced in a study of early T cells in non-severe SARS-CoV-2 infection (dated by TCRdb to about 2021). Library prep was done by 5' RACE. Instrument used: NextSeq 500. The public reads were reanalyzed by TCRdb: fastp trimming at Q25, MiXCR alignment, in-frame beta chains only. Identical CDR3 protein sequences are pooled into one entry, listed with their most common genes and DNA. The table for this sample lists more than 80,000 distinct CDR3 sequences; around a sixth of them were counted only once. The ten largest account for roughly 1.3% of the sample. The sample was whole blood. These receptors came from an adult who was a healthcare worker with PCR-confirmed SARS-CoV-2 infection or an uninfected control (not recorded which).

This clonotype was detected a few times. The chain couples TRBV27 to TRBJ2-7; tentative D call: TRBD1 (6 bases). Germline loops: CDR1 MNHEY, CDR2 SMNVEV (reference sequence). V was clipped by 5 bases and J by 3 bases, with 11 bases between them. CDR3 length: 13 residues. The CDR3 protein is CASSGTSDYEQYF. Here the CDR3 DNA reads TGTGCCAGCAGTGGGACATCCGACTACGAGCAGTACTTC.

The gene calls are TRBV21-1 and TRBJ2-5. TRBV21-1 is classified as a pseudogene. The CDR3 covers 15 residues. CDR3 in amino acids: CASSKIPQTQETQYF. The CDR3 bases are TGTGCCAGCAGCAAAATCCCACAGACCCAAGAGACCCAGTACTTC.

This chain uses TRBV20-1 with TRBJ2-7; the D gene is possibly TRBD1 (6 bases). The CDR3 contains 14 residues. Germline V gene sequence: CDR1 DFQATT, CDR2 SNEGSKA (reference sequence). V was trimmed by 2 bases and J by 6 bases, leaving 17 bases between them. CDR3 DNA sequence: TGCAGTGCTAGAATTACAGGGTACCCCCTCGAGCAGTACTTC. This codes for CSARITGYPLEQYF.

This clonotype has a handful of counts. The rearrangement joins TRBV3-2 to TRBJ1-1; TRBD1 is the table's D call and was not checked against the DNA. TRBV3-2 is termed a pseudogene. This CDR3 comprises 16 residues. CDR3 sequence: CASSQDLGGENTEAFF. The CDR3 bases are TGTGCCAGCAGCCAAGATTTAGGGGGGGAGAACACTGAAGCTTTCTTT.

The genes are TRBV29-1 and TRBJ2-3, with D perhaps matching TRBD1 or TRBD2 (6 bases each). Trimming took off 8 bases at V and 0 bases at J, with 12 bases between the two ends. Germline CDR1 is SQVTM and CDR2 is ANQGSEA. The CDR3 is made up of 13 amino acids. The CDR3 spells CSLRGASTDTQYF. The CDR3 region has the DNA TGCAGCCTTAGGGGGGCGAGCACAGATACGCAGTATTTT.

In DNA form, the CDR3 reads TGCAGCGCCCTCTTGAGTGAAGCTTTCTTT. As protein: CSALLSEAFF. This rearrangement joins TRBV29-1 to TRBJ1-1; D unclear. This CDR3 region has 10 residues. Trimming removed 7 bases at V and 7 bases at J, with 10 bases between. From germline, CDR1 is SQVTM and CDR2 ANQGSEA.

This clonotype has just a few counts. This rearrangement joins TRBV11-2 to TRBJ2-7, with TRBD2 matching 7 bases. The junction had 9 bases not matched to a gene; V was cut back by 5 bases and J by 5 bases. The CDR3 has 14 amino acids. Germline lookup yields CDR1 SGHAT and CDR2 FQNNGV. CDR3 region: CASSPWGGLNEQYF. The CDR3 nucleotides read TGTGCCAGCAGCCCCTGGGGGGGACTGAACGAGCAGTACTTC.

This clonotype was seen a handful of times. The chain has TRBV20-1 and TRBJ2-2; no firm D call. CDR3 length equals 13 residues. Deletions cut 1 base from V and 0 bases from J, with 3 bases between. The germline CDR1 and CDR2 sequences are DFQATT and SNEGSKA (reference sequence). In nucleotides, the CDR3 is TGCAGTGCTAGAGGGTCGAACACCGGGGAGCTGTTTTTT. It encodes CSARGSNTGELFF.

This rearrangement joins TRBV4-2 to TRBJ1-2; tentative D call: TRBD1 (6 bases). CDR1 LGHNA and CDR2 YNFKEQ come from the germline V gene. The CDR3 is 16 amino acids. The ends were cut back, 1 base at V and 0 bases at J, with 12 bases in the middle. The CDR3 spells CASSQGPGDANYGYTF. The DNA of the CDR3 is TGTGCCAGCAGCCAAGGGCCAGGGGATGCTAACTATGGCTACACCTTC.